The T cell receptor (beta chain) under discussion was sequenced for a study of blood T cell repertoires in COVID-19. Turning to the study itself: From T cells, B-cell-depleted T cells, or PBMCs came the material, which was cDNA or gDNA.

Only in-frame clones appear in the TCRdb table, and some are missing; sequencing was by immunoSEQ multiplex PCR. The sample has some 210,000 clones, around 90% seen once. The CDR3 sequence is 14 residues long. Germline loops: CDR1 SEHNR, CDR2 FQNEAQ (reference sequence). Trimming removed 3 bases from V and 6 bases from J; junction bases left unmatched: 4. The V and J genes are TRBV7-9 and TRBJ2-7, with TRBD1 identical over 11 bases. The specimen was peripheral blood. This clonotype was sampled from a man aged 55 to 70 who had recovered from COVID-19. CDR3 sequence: CASSLGQGVPEQYF. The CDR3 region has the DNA TGTGCCAGCAGCTTGGGACAGGGGGTACCCGAGCAGTACTTC.